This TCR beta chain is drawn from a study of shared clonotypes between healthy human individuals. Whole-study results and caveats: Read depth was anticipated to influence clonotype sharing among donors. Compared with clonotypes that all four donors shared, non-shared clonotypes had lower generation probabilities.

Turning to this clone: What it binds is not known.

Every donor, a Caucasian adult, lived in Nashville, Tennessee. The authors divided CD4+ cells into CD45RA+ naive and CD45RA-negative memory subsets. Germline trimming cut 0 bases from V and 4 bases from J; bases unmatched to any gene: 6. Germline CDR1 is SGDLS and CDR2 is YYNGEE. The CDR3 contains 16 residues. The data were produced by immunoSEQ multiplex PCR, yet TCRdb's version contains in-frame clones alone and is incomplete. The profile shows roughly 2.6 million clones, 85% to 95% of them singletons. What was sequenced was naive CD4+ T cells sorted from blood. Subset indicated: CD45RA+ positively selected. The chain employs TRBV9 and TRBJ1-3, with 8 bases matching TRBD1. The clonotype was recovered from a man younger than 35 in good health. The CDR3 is CASSVAQGDSGNTIYF. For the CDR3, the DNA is TGTGCCAGCAGCGTAGCACAGGGGGACTCAGGAAACACCATATATTTT.